A selection of T cell receptor beta chains follows, all from one sample in a study of beta chain features in type 1 diabetes. The repertoire was sequenced with immunoSEQ multiplex PCR; TCRdb's copy has only in-frame clones and lacks some. The top ten hold approximately 0.05% of the sample, which has fewer than 550,000 clones, roughly an eighth seen once. The material sequenced was naive CD4+ T cells from blood. All receptors derive from a young woman in good health. The CDR3 runs from the conserved cysteine through the conserved F or W. A D gene is named only where the DNA matches it firmly. Size tells how often a clone was seen (once, few, many) or the class of an expanded clone, and some rows leave it out.

clone size,D gene,V gene,J gene,CDR3 protein,CDR3 DNA
few,.,TRBV27,TRBJ2-2,CASSFTRGTGELFF,TGTGCCAGCAGTTTTACCCGGGGCACCGGGGAGCTGTTTTTT
.,.,TRBV5-1,TRBJ2-1,CASSLVQSSYNEQFF,TGCGCCAGCAGCTTGGTACAGAGCTCCTACAATGAGCAGTTCTTC
few,.,TRBV30,TRBJ1-5,CAWSGAQGQPQHF,TGTGCCTGGAGCGGAGCCCAGGGACAGCCCCAGCATTTT
few,.,TRBV4-3,TRBJ2-7,CASSQVNGDEQYF,TGCGCCAGCAGCCAAGTCAACGGTGACGAGCAGTACTTC
.,.,TRBV7-9,TRBJ2-5,CASSFEGTQYF,TGTGCCAGCAGCTTCGAGGGGACCCAGTACTTC
.,.,TRBV18,TRBJ2-1,CASSRANEQFF,TGTGCCAGCTCACGGGCCAATGAGCAGTTCTTC
.,.,TRBV4-1,TRBJ1-1,CASSQVVLYGTEAFF,TGCGCCAGCAGCCAAGTGGTACTTTATGGCACTGAAGCTTTCTTT
.,.,TRBV18,TRBJ2-1,CASSPKLASDEQFF,TGTGCCAGCTCACCGAAGTTAGCGAGCGATGAGCAGTTCTTC
.,TRBD1,TRBV19,TRBJ2-3,CASSNPGQLADTQYF,TGTGCCAGTAGTAATCCGGGACAGCTGGCAGATACGCAGTATTTT
.,.,TRBV19,TRBJ1-6,CASSIQSNAYNSPLHF,TGTGCCAGTAGTATCCAGAGTAACGCCTATAATTCACCCCTCCACTTT
few,.,TRBV4-2,TRBJ2-2,CASSQDLRQASGELFF,TGTGCCAGCAGCCAAGATCTTAGGCAGGCTTCCGGGGAGCTGTTTTTT
.,.,TRBV7-2,TRBJ2-4,CASRDGTRGKNIQYF,TGTGCCAGCAGAGACGGGACCCGGGGAAAAAACATTCAGTACTTC
.,TRBD1,TRBV18,TRBJ2-5,CASSVDRGLVETQYF,TGTGCCAGCTCAGTGGACAGGGGGCTTGTGGAGACCCAGTACTTC
.,TRBD2,TRBV10-2,TRBJ2-1,CASRRSGDYNEQFF,TGCGCCAGCAGGAGAAGCGGGGACTACAATGAGCAGTTCTTC
.,.,TRBV14,TRBJ1-1,CASSQFGVHTEAFF,TGTGCCAGCAGCCAGTTCGGGGTTCACACTGAAGCTTTCTTT
few,.,TRBV29-1,TRBJ1-2,CSGSARGGYTF,TGCAGCGGATCCGCGAGGGGCGGCTACACCTTC
.,.,TRBV29-1,TRBJ2-7,CSVSDSSYEQYF,TGCAGCGTTTCGGACAGTTCCTACGAGCAGTACTTC
.,TRBD1,TRBV5-1,TRBJ2-3,CASSFRDRNTDTQYF,TGCGCCAGCAGCTTCCGGGACAGGAACACAGATACGCAGTATTTT
.,.,TRBV9,TRBJ2-7,CASSPPTSYEQYF,TGTGCCAGCAGCCCGCCGACCTCCTACGAGCAGTACTTC
.,TRBD1,TRBV30,TRBJ2-7,CAWKTGSYEQYF,TGTGCCTGGAAGACAGGGTCCTACGAGCAGTACTTC
few,.,TRBV23-1,TRBJ2-2,CAPTSGERTGELFF,TGCGCCCCCACGTCGGGAGAACGGACCGGGGAGCTGTTTTTT
.,.,TRBV30,TRBJ1-5,CAWARDRNQPQHF,TGTGCCTGGGCCCGTGACAGAAATCAGCCCCAGCATTTT
.,.,TRBV15,TRBJ1-2,CATSRGGGSGYGYTF,TGTGCCACCTCTAGGGGAGGGGGAAGCGGCTATGGCTACACCTTC
few,TRBD1,TRBV7-6,TRBJ1-1,CASSSIQGLGTEAFF,TGTGCCAGCAGCTCCATACAGGGGCTAGGCACTGAAGCTTTCTTT
few,TRBD1,TRBV7-2,TRBJ1-3,CASSLGQGRSGNTIYF,TGTGCCAGCAGCTTAGGACAGGGACGCTCTGGAAACACCATATATTTT
.,TRBD2,TRBV7-2,TRBJ2-3,CASSFPLAGAFSDTQYF,TGTGCCAGCAGCTTTCCCTTAGCGGGAGCCTTCTCAGATACGCAGTATTTT
.,.,TRBV4-3,TRBJ1-2,CASSLMLHGQENYGYTF,TGCGCCAGCAGCCTTATGCTACACGGGCAGGAAAACTATGGCTACACCTTC
once,.,TRBV18,TRBJ1-1,CASSRRRAEAFF,TGTGCCAGCTCACGACGACGGGCTGAAGCTTTCTTT
.,.,TRBV29-1,TRBJ1-1,CSAGHTEAFF,TGCAGCGCCGGGCACACTGAAGCTTTCTTT
.,.,TRBV9,TRBJ2-4,CASSVGAKNIQYF,TGTGCCAGCAGCGTAGGGGCCAAAAACATTCAGTACTTC
.,.,TRBV7-2,TRBJ2-3,CASSLAGDSGAQYF,TGTGCCAGCAGCTTAGCTGGGGACTCCGGGGCGCAGTATTTT
.,.,TRBV15,TRBJ1-1,CATSKRSGSAEAFF,TGTGCCACCAGCAAAAGGTCAGGGAGCGCTGAAGCTTTCTTT
few,.,TRBV18,TRBJ1-1,CASSPPSSVEAFF,TGTGCCAGCTCACCACCCTCGTCCGTAGAAGCTTTCTTT
.,TRBD1,TRBV11-2,TRBJ2-1,CASSPTTGGNEQFF,TGTGCCAGCAGCCCAACGACAGGGGGCAATGAGCAGTTCTTC
few,.,TRBV7-2,TRBJ1-1,CASSLRMNTEAFF,TGTGCCAGCAGCTTAAGAATGAACACTGAAGCTTTCTTT
few,TRBD2,TRBV11-3,TRBJ2-1,CASSHSGGADEQFF,TGTGCCAGCAGCCATAGCGGGGGGGCCGATGAGCAGTTCTTC
few,.,TRBV7-9,TRBJ2-7,CASSLKIGTYEQYF,TGTGCCAGCAGCTTAAAAATCGGTACCTACGAGCAGTACTTC
few,.,TRBV9,TRBJ1-2,CASSRDVYGYTF,TGTGCCAGCAGCCGGGACGTCTATGGCTACACCTTC
.,.,TRBV6-5,TRBJ1-3,CASSYGQRDGNTIYF,TGTGCCAGCAGTTACGGGCAACGGGATGGAAACACCATATATTTT
.,TRBD2,TRBV30,TRBJ2-5,CAFRLAGSQETQYF,TGTGCTTTTAGACTAGCGGGGAGCCAAGAGACCCAGTACTTC
.,.,TRBV4-3,TRBJ1-2,CASSQGWDRRIGYTF,TGCGCCAGCAGCCAAGGATGGGACCGGAGAATTGGCTACACCTTC